Below are 29 T cell receptor beta chains sequenced from a single sample in a study of T cells in localized non-small cell lung cancer. Here immunoSEQ multiplex PCR was the method, and the copy in TCRdb shows in-frame clones only, minus some. The sample lists 70,000 to 100,000 clones, approximately 91% occurring once. Sequences were derived from PBMCs, sampled before any cancer treatment. Receptors were obtained from a woman aged 35 to 75 with stage II squamous cell lung carcinoma.

DNA for the CDR3: TGTGCCAGCAGTGTCCGGGGTTCCACCTACGAGCAGTACTTC. Amino acids: CASSVRGSTYEQYF. The V and J genes are TRBV6-1 and TRBJ2-7; D possibly corresponds to TRBD2 (5 bases). The germline V gene has CDR1 MNHNS and CDR2 SASEGT. The CDR3 has 14 residues. Trimming pared 4 bases from V and 2 bases from J, leaving 12 bases between.

J is TRBJ2-2 and V is TRBV28; TRBD1 might be the D (6 bases). The CDR3 loop spans 13 amino acids. Germline CDR1 is MDHEN and CDR2 is SYDVKM. V lost 3 bases and J lost 5, with 7 bases in between. The CDR3 bases are TGTGCCAGCAGTTTCGGACAGACCGGGGAGCTGTTTTTT. Its protein is CASSFGQTGELFF.

The chain recombines TRBV6-1 with TRBJ2-1, with TRBD2 identical over 9 bases. The germline V gene encodes CDR1 MNHNS and CDR2 SASEGT. J lost 2 bases, V lost 4 bases, and 3 bases had no gene match. This CDR3 has 15 residues. The CDR3 DNA reads as TGTGCCAGCAGTGGAGCGGGGGGCACCTACAATGAGCAGTTCTTC. Translation: CASSGAGGTYNEQFF.

To note about this clone: Other DNA variants within this sample encode the same CDR3. The V gene is TRBV28, the J gene TRBJ2-7; D gene ambiguous. Germline loops: CDR1 MDHEN, CDR2 SYDVKM. The V gene lost 5 bases and the J gene lost 0 bases, with 2 bases spanning the gap. This CDR3 is 11 amino acids long. CDR3 sequence: CASSRSYEQYF. The CDR3 coding sequence is TGTGCCAGCAGTCGCTCCTACGAGCAGTACTTC.

This clone showed up just once. The V gene is TRBV7-8, the J gene TRBJ1-3; 7 bases align to TRBD1. The V gene end was trimmed by 5 bases and the J gene end by 0 bases; junction bases not matched to a gene: 10. Per the germline V gene, CDR1 is SGHVS and CDR2 is FQNEAQ. The CDR3 extends over 17 amino acids. The CDR3 spells CASSQRRQGRSGNTIYF. In DNA, the CDR3 is TGTGCCAGCAGCCAAAGGAGACAGGGCCGCTCTGGAAACACCATATATTTT.

This clone was seen once. The chain combines TRBV28 with TRBJ2-5, with 7 bases that match TRBD1. Germline CDR1 is MDHEN and CDR2 is SYDVKM. This CDR3 contains 15 residues. V shed 4 bases, J shed 9 bases, and the junction held 14 bases outside the gene matches. Here the CDR3 reads CASSSRTGPSMPQYF. CDR3 DNA: TGTGCCAGCAGTTCCCGGACAGGCCCCTCGATGCCCCAGTACTTC.

The V call is TRBV6-1, the J call TRBJ1-4, with D hard to call. The V gene's germline CDR1 is MNHNS and CDR2 SASEGT. The CDR3 loop spans 12 amino acids. Trimming stripped 3 bases from V and 9 bases from J, with 8 bases between. CDR3 nucleotides: TGTGCCAGCAGTGATTCCGTTCAAAAACTGTTTTTT. As protein: CASSDSVQKLFF.

The chain is built from TRBV6-1 and TRBJ2-7; 7 bases agree with TRBD2. Trimming cost V 1 base and J 6 bases; bases outside gene matches: 18. Germline CDR1 and CDR2: MNHNS and SASEGT. CDR3 size: 18 residues. The CDR3 region has the DNA TGTGCCAGCAGTGAAGGGCCGGGGGGTTTGGGACCTTCTCGCGAGCAGTACTTC. Its protein is CASSEGPGGLGPSREQYF.

The sample holds a few counts of this clone. The chain employs TRBV6-4 and TRBJ2-2, with 10 bases that match TRBD2. This CDR3 has 17 residues. V lost 5 bases and J lost 0; bases outside the gene matches: 6. The germline gives CDR1 MRHNA, CDR2 SNTAGT. CDR3 bases: TGTGCCAGCAGTCCTCTAGCGGGGGTGTCGAACACCGGGGAGCTGTTTTTT. It encodes CASSPLAGVSNTGELFF.

The table lists this clone with many counts. The CDR3: CASSYFTYEQYF. CDR3 nucleotides: TGTGCCAGCAGCTACTTCACGTACGAGCAGTACTTC. The chain carries TRBV7-2 and TRBJ2-7; the D is unclear. Germline values: CDR1 SGHTA, CDR2 FQGNSA. The CDR3 length is 12 residues. Deletions cut 4 bases from V and 4 bases from J, with 8 bases between.

About this clone: An end of the junction does not agree with germline; a read error may underlie this. This sequence joins TRBV7-7 and TRBJ1-1; a possible D gene is TRBD1 (5 bases). This CDR3 is built from 13 residues. CDR1 is SSHAT and CDR2 is FNYEAQ in the germline V gene (reference sequence). As DNA, the CDR3 is TGTGCTAGCAGCTTAGACAGGAACACTGAAGCTTTCTTT. It translates to CASSLDRNTEAFF.

In its sample, this clone was seen a few times. J is TRBJ1-1 and V is TRBV6-1; D remains unclear. V dropped 3 bases and J dropped 11 bases, with 19 bases sitting between them. The CDR3 runs 14 residues. Germline V CDR1 and CDR2: MNHNS, SASEGT. The CDR3 sequence: CASSESGQLVYAFF. For the CDR3, the DNA is TGTGCCAGCAGTGAGAGTGGGCAGTTGGTGTATGCTTTCTTT.

The chain employs TRBV7-9 and TRBJ2-7; D gene unclear. The CDR3 consists of 15 residues. V was clipped by 5 bases and J by 2 bases, with 16 bases between them. CDR1 and CDR2 (germline): SEHNR, FQNEAQ (reference sequence). The chain's CDR3 is CASSGLATLTYEQYF. CDR3 DNA sequence: TGTGCCAGCAGCGGCCTCGCGACCCTTACCTACGAGCAGTACTTC.

The V call is TRBV19, the J call TRBJ2-1; D is ambiguous. This CDR3 comprises 16 residues. Trimming removed 3 bases from V and 0 bases from J, with 12 bases in between. Germline CDR1 reads LNHDA; CDR2 reads SQIVND (reference sequence). CDR3 residues: CASSIKPTSSYNEQFF. CDR3 coding DNA: TGTGCCAGTAGTATCAAGCCAACGAGCTCCTACAATGAGCAGTTCTTC.

This clone was counted a single time. The chain joins TRBV5-6 to TRBJ2-2; D call uncertain. Per the germline V gene, CDR1 is SGHDT and CDR2 is YYEEEE. The CDR3 has 13 amino acids. With 2 bases removed from V and 4 bases from J, the gap between germline ends came to 6 bases. The DNA of the CDR3 is TGTGCCAGCAGCTTAGGGTTCACCGGGGAGCTGTTTTTT. Translating it yields CASSLGFTGELFF.

The CDR3 spells CASSPRSASNYGYTF. In DNA form, the CDR3 reads TGTGCCAGCAGCCCCCGAAGCGCCTCTAACTATGGCTACACCTTC. The chain recombines TRBV2 with TRBJ1-2; D is undetermined. V lost 6 bases and J 0 bases, leaving 14 bases between the germline ends. Germline V CDR1 and CDR2: SNHLY, FYNNEI. CDR3 size: 15 residues.

The chain carries TRBV11-2 and TRBJ2-2; tentatively, D is TRBD1 or TRBD2 (5 bases each). The CDR3 has 14 residues. Germline V gene sequence: CDR1 SGHAT, CDR2 FQNNGV. V was clipped by 0 bases and J by 4 bases, with 6 bases between them. CDR3 coding DNA: TGTGCCAGCAGCTTAGATGGGACCACCGGGGAGCTGTTTTTT. It encodes CASSLDGTTGELFF.

The gene calls are TRBV11-2 and TRBJ2-4; the D gene could be TRBD1 or TRBD2 (5 bases each). The CDR3 is 12 amino acids. V lost 4 bases and J 6 bases, leaving 7 bases between the germline ends. From germline, CDR1 is SGHAT and CDR2 FQNNGV. The CDR3 bases are TGTGCCAGCAGCTCCGGGACAAACATTCAGTACTTC. Translated, it gives CASSSGTNIQYF.

The rearrangement joins TRBV27 to TRBJ1-2, with a weak D call TRBD1 (6 bases). Germline CDR1 reads MNHEY; CDR2 reads SMNVEV (reference sequence). V was clipped by 5 bases and J by 3 bases, with 16 bases between them. The CDR3 covers 15 residues. The DNA for the CDR3 is TGTGCCAGCAGTCCCGGAGGGGGGAGGGACTATGGCTACACCTTC. Protein product: CASSPGGGRDYGYTF.

The chain couples TRBV6-1 to TRBJ2-7; 7 nucleotides align to TRBD2. The V segment lost 3 bases and the J segment 1 base; nucleotides outside the gene matches: 6. Germline CDR1 reads MNHNS; CDR2 reads SASEGT. The CDR3 contains 15 residues. CDR3: CASSEQGGGSYEQYF. CDR3 DNA sequence: TGTGCCAGCAGTGAGCAAGGCGGGGGATCCTACGAGCAGTACTTC.

The rearrangement joins TRBV25-1 to TRBJ1-3; D possibly corresponds to TRBD1 (6 bases). Germline values: CDR1 MGHDK, CDR2 SYGVNS. V gave up 7 bases and J gave up 0 bases, with 13 bases separating them. This CDR3 is 15 amino acids long. The CDR3 spells CASIPTGFSGNTIYF. CDR3 in DNA: TGTGCCAGCATTCCAACAGGGTTCTCTGGAAACACCATATATTTT.

The chain couples TRBV14 to TRBJ2-7; tentative D call: TRBD2 (5 bases). From germline, CDR1 is SGHDN and CDR2 FVKESK. V lost 4 bases, J lost 7 bases, and 14 bases lay in between. This CDR3 has 13 residues. CDR3 nucleotides: TGTGCCAGCAGCCCTCGATGGCCGGGGGAGCAGTACTTC. Amino acid sequence: CASSPRWPGEQYF.

V is TRBV19 and J is TRBJ1-5; maybe TRBD1 (5 bases). Trimming stripped 7 bases from V and 4 bases from J, with 20 bases between. Germline loops: CDR1 LNHDA, CDR2 SQIVND (reference sequence). CDR3 length: 16 residues. The CDR3 DNA is TGTGCCAGTATAGGGGCCGGGCAGGATCGGAATCAGCCCCAGCATTTT. Translating it yields CASIGAGQDRNQPQHF.

The chain is built from TRBV7-6 and TRBJ1-4, with 7 bases matching TRBD1. In germline, CDR1 is SGHVS, CDR2 FNYEAQ. With 1 base clipped from V and 10 bases from J, the junction kept 3 bases outside the gene matches. The CDR3 contains 13 residues. CDR3 nucleotide sequence: TGTGCCAGCAGCTTAGAGGCAGGGGGAAAACTGTTTTTT. Protein sequence: CASSLEAGGKLFF.

V is TRBV6-6 and J is TRBJ2-1; TRBD2 is a possible D gene (5 bases). The length of the CDR3 is 16 residues. Germline V gene data show CDR1 as MNHNY and CDR2 as SVGAGI (reference sequence). Trimming removed 1 base at V and 5 bases at J, with 15 bases between. In DNA, the CDR3 is TGTGCCAGCAGTTACTTGGACTGGGCAGCAGACAATGAGCAGTTCTTC. The encoded protein is CASSYLDWAADNEQFF.

The rearrangement links TRBV19 to TRBJ1-5; D is possibly TRBD1 (5 bases). Trimming stripped 8 bases from V and 2 bases from J, with 16 bases between. CDR1 is LNHDA, CDR2 SQIVND, per germline (reference sequence). The CDR3 consists of 15 residues. The CDR3 protein is CASSVGRAGNQPQHF. The CDR3 coding sequence is TGTGCCAGTTCTGTGGGCAGGGCAGGCAATCAGCCCCAGCATTTT. Combining the CDR3 with reference TRBV19 and TRBJ1-5 gives the whole variable domain DGGITQSPKYLFRKEGQNVTLSCEQNLNHDAMYWYRQDPGQGLRLIYYSQIVNDFQKGDIAEGYSVSREKKESFPLTVTSAQKNPTAFYLCASSVGRAGNQPQHFGDGTRLSIL.

The chain combines TRBV5-8 with TRBJ2-7, with D perhaps TRBD1 or TRBD2 (5 bases each). The V end lost 4 bases, the J end lost 7 bases, and 21 bases lay between the germline ends. In germline, CDR1 is SGHTS, CDR2 YDEGEE. The CDR3 is made up of 15 amino acids. The CDR3 region is CASSPPARGTGEQYF. CDR3 DNA sequence: TGTGCCAGCAGCCCCCCGGCCCGAGGGACGGGTGAGCAGTACTTC.

The rearrangement joins TRBV6-1 to TRBJ2-3, with a possible D match to TRBD1 (6 bases). This CDR3 is built from 15 residues. Trimming cost V 1 base and J 2 bases, with 10 bases left between them. Germline CDR1 reads MNHNS; CDR2 reads SASEGT. The CDR3 DNA follows: TGTGCCAGCAGTGAAGTGGGGGCCCACACAGATACGCAGTATTTT. Translating it yields CASSEVGAHTDTQYF.

The chain carries TRBV27 and TRBJ1-6; D perhaps matches TRBD1 (5 bases). Trimming shortened V by 7 bases and J by 3 bases, and 10 bases separated the two germline ends. The CDR3 is 14 amino acids. The germline V gene has CDR1 MNHEY and CDR2 SMNVEV (reference sequence). DNA for the CDR3: TGTGCCAGCAATAGGGACGGCTATAATTCACCCCTCCACTTT. Translating it yields CASNRDGYNSPLHF.